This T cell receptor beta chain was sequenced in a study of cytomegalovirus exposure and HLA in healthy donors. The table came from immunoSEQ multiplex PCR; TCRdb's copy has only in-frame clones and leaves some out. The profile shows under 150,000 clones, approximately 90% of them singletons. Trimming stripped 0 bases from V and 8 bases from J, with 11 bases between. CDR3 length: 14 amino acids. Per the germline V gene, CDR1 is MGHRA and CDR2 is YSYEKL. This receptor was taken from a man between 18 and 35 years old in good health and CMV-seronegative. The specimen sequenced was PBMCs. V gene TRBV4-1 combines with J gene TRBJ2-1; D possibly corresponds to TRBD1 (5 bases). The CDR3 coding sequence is TGCGCCAGCAGCCAAGATCCTACAGGCGATGAGCAGTTCTTC. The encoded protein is CASSQDPTGDEQFF.